The 20 T cell receptor beta chains below were found in one sample sequenced in a study of immune reconstitution after stem cell transplant in scleroderma. TCRdb redid the calling of the RT-PCR reads with MiXCR, one entry per CDR3 protein. The data contain about 4,900 distinct CDR3 sequences, approximately 7.9% of them singletons. The sample here was taken before or after autologous hematopoietic stem cell transplantation (not recorded which). These receptor sequences come from a male donor with systemic sclerosis.

This clonotype ranks as medium-sized. The chain couples TRBV28 to TRBJ2-1; the match to TRBD2 covers 9 bases. The V gene end was trimmed by 2 bases and the J gene end by 0 bases; junction bases not matched to a gene: 14. Germline V lookup: CDR1 MDHEN, CDR2 SYDVKM. The CDR3 sequence is 20 residues long. CDR3 loop: CASSLAWLAGPTSSYNEQFF. Written as DNA, the CDR3 is TGTGCCAGCAGTTTAGCGTGGCTAGCGGGACCCACAAGCTCCTACAATGAGCAGTTCTTC.

This clonotype was found a few times. This chain links TRBV6-5 with TRBJ1-2; 7 bases line up with TRBD1. Germline V gives CDR1 MNHEY, CDR2 SVGAGI. Unmatched junction bases numbered 6, after V lost 7 bases and J lost 4 bases. This CDR3 spans 13 amino acids. The CDR3 here is CASTVSGGYGYTF. As DNA, the CDR3 is TGTGCCAGCACCGTCTCAGGGGGCTATGGCTACACCTTC.

This rearrangement joins TRBV7-2 to TRBJ2-7; 10 bases match TRBD2. Germline V gives CDR1 SGHTA, CDR2 FQGNSA. This CDR3 contains 17 residues. Trimming at V came to 1 base and at J to 3 bases, leaving 9 bases not matched to a gene. CDR3 sequence: CASSLVAGGLSGYEQYF. The CDR3 DNA reads as TGTGCCAGCAGCTTAGTAGCGGGAGGACTTTCAGGCTACGAGCAGTACTTC.

V is TRBV6-2 or TRBV6-3 and J is TRBJ1-2, with TRBD1 matching 8 bases. Looked up from germline, CDR1 is MNHEY and CDR2 is SVGEGT. This CDR3 has 14 residues. J was trimmed by 5 bases and V by 7 bases; bases with no gene match: 9. CDR3 protein: CASTVDRGIYGYTF. In DNA form, the CDR3 reads TGTGCCAGCACCGTAGACAGGGGCATATATGGCTACACCTTC.

This clonotype is large in the sample. J is TRBJ1-1 and V is TRBV6-2 or TRBV6-3; D remains ambiguous. The CDR3 contains 11 residues. CDR1 is MNHEY and CDR2 is SVGEGT in the germline V gene. The ends were cut back, 6 bases at V and 7 bases at J, with 9 bases in the middle. The CDR3 DNA sequence: TGTGCCAGCAGCCGAAACTTTGAAGCTTTCTTT. The encoded protein is CASSRNFEAFF.

In its sample, this clonotype ranks as medium-sized (0.01 to 0.1%). The chain carries TRBV29-1 and TRBJ1-4, with 7 bases matching TRBD1. The CDR3 sequence is 13 residues long. V shed 5 bases and J 7 bases; nucleotides not matched to a gene: 7. Germline loops: CDR1 SQVTM, CDR2 ANQGSEA. For the CDR3, the DNA is TGCAGCGTTATCGACAGGGTCGGTGAAAAACTGTTTTTT. Its translation is CSVIDRVGEKLFF.

In its sample, this clonotype is medium-sized. The chain carries TRBV23-1 and TRBJ2-7; 9 nucleotides agree with TRBD1. TRBV23-1 is labeled an ORF, and its function is uncertain. The CDR3 loop spans 13 amino acids. With V trimmed by 2 bases and J by 5 bases, 1 base remained unmatched. The CDR3 DNA follows: TGCGCCAGCAGTCAAACAGGGGGCGACGAGCAGTACTTC. The encoded protein is CASSQTGGDEQYF.

This clonotype has only a few counts. The CDR3 DNA reads as TGCGCCAGCAGCTGGGGACAGGGGGGCGAAAAACTGTTTTTT. Translated, it gives CASSWGQGGEKLFF. The chain joins TRBV5-1 to TRBJ1-4, with 11 bases aligning to TRBD1. V gave up 3 bases and J gave up 8 bases; unmatched junction bases: 3. Germline CDR1 SGHRS, CDR2 YFSETQ. The CDR3 loop spans 14 amino acids.

This clonotype was seen a few times. The chain has TRBV11-2 and TRBJ2-5; D is uncertain. The CDR3 covers 12 residues. V was cut by 5 bases and J by 5 bases, with 9 bases left in between. CDR1 is SGHAT and CDR2 is FQNNGV in the germline V gene. DNA for the CDR3: TGTGCCAGCAGCGAAACACACGAGACCCAGTACTTC. Translating it yields CASSETHETQYF.

The table lists this clonotype with a few counts. The chain carries TRBV4-2 and TRBJ1-1; D possibly corresponds to TRBD1 (5 bases). V dropped 4 bases and J dropped 4 bases, with 13 bases sitting between them. The CDR3 spans 14 residues. The germline V gene has CDR1 LGHNA and CDR2 YNFKEQ. CDR3 DNA: TGTGCCAGCAGCCTCGGAAGGGGACGCACTGAAGCTTTCTTT. Residues: CASSLGRGRTEAFF.

The chain uses TRBV5-1 and TRBJ1-2, with D possibly being TRBD1 (5 bases). In germline, CDR1 is SGHRS, CDR2 YFSETQ. The CDR3 covers 16 residues. Trimming left V 0 bases short and J 0 bases short, with 12 bases between. CDR3 sequence (DNA): TGCGCCAGCAGCTTGGTTGGAGGGGAACCTAACTATGGCTACACCTTC. Protein sequence: CASSLVGGEPNYGYTF.

The chain links TRBV25-1 to TRBJ2-2, with a tentative D call TRBD2 (5 bases). The CDR3 is 11 amino acids. Trimming pared 4 bases from V and 11 bases from J, leaving 8 bases between. Per germline, CDR1 MGHDK and CDR2 SYGVNS. The CDR3 nucleotides read TGTGCCAGCAGTGGAGGACTCGAGCTGTTTTTT. This gives the protein CASSGGLELFF.

The V and J genes are TRBV20-1 and TRBJ2-3, with D possibly matching TRBD2 (6 bases). The germline V gene has CDR1 DFQATT and CDR2 SNEGSKA (reference sequence). The V gene lost 6 bases and the J gene lost 3 bases, with 16 bases spanning the gap. The CDR3 runs to 14 residues. CDR3 sequence (DNA): TGCAGTGCCCTGCCGTGGAGGGGAACAGATACGCAGTATTTT. Protein: CSALPWRGTDTQYF.

This clonotype was observed a few times. The CDR3 nucleotides read TGCGCCAGCAGCTTGGACCACGCGGGGACCGGGGAGCTGTTTTTT. Amino acid sequence: CASSLDHAGTGELFF. The rearrangement links TRBV5-1 to TRBJ2-2; a possible D gene is TRBD2 (6 bases). This CDR3 has 15 amino acids. V shed 0 bases and J shed 5 bases, with 11 bases lying between them. Per germline, CDR1 SGHRS and CDR2 YFSETQ.

The DNA for the CDR3 is TGCAGTGCTATTCCCCCGGGAATTGGAAACACCATATATTTT. This sequence encodes CSAIPPGIGNTIYF. The genes are TRBV20-1 and TRBJ1-3; D not certain. Germline CDR1 is DFQATT and CDR2 is SNEGSKA (reference sequence). Trimming cost V 4 bases and J 3 bases, with 13 bases left between them. The CDR3 extends over 14 amino acids.

This clonotype occurred a few times. The J gene is TRBJ2-5, the V gene TRBV20-1; TRBD1 is a possible D gene (6 bases). V was shortened by 5 bases and J by 2 bases, with 18 bases between the two germline ends. The CDR3 is 15 amino acids. Germline CDR1 reads DFQATT; CDR2 reads SNEGSKA (reference sequence). In DNA form, the CDR3 reads TGCAGTGCTGGGCCTTGGGACAACCTGCAAGAGACCCAGTACTTC. Protein product: CSAGPWDNLQETQYF.

Worth noting for this clonotype: One end of the junction does not line up with germline, which may come from a read error. This chain joins TRBV7-7 and TRBJ2-5; TRBD2 matches 7 bases. The CDR3 is 13 residues long. CDR1 and CDR2 (germline): SSHAT, FNYEAQ (reference sequence). DNA for the CDR3: TGTGCCAGCAGCCGGGACTACCAAGAGGCCCAGTACTTC. It translates to CASSRDYQEAQYF. Full variable domain (rest looked up from reference TRBV7-7 and TRBJ2-5): GAGVSQSPRYKVTKRGQDVTLRCDPISSHATLYWYQQALGQGPEFLTYFNYEAQPDKSGLPSDRFSAERPEGSISTLTIQRTEQRDSAMYRCASSRDYQEAQYFGPGTRLLVL.

This chain joins TRBV7-2 and TRBJ2-3; tentatively, D is TRBD2 (6 bases). Between the trimmed V and J ends, which lost 8 bases and 8 bases, there was a span of 11 bases. The CDR3 totals 11 residues. The germline V gene has CDR1 SGHTA and CDR2 FQGNSA. The CDR3 here is CASPFGGTQYF. CDR3 sequence (DNA): TGTGCCAGCCCGTTCGGGGGTACGCAGTATTTT.

This clonotype is labeled medium-sized. J is TRBJ2-1 and V is TRBV25-1; the D gene is possibly TRBD2 (6 bases). Germline-derived CDR1 and CDR2 are MGHDK and SYGVNS. CDR3 length equals 12 residues. The V and J ends lost 6 bases and 3 bases respectively, with 6 bases between them. Here the CDR3 DNA reads TGTGCCAGCAGGGGGGGCTACAATGAGCAGTTCTTC. Protein product: CASRGGYNEQFF.

The chain recombines TRBV28 with TRBJ1-1; 7 bases map to TRBD1. The ends lost 3 bases at V and 11 bases at J; junction bases unmatched: 12. The CDR3 extends over 14 amino acids. Germline values: CDR1 MDHEN, CDR2 SYDVKM. Written as DNA, the CDR3 is TGTGCCAGCAGTTTGTTAACAGGGGAGGGGGAGGCTTTCTTT. This encodes CASSLLTGEGEAFF.